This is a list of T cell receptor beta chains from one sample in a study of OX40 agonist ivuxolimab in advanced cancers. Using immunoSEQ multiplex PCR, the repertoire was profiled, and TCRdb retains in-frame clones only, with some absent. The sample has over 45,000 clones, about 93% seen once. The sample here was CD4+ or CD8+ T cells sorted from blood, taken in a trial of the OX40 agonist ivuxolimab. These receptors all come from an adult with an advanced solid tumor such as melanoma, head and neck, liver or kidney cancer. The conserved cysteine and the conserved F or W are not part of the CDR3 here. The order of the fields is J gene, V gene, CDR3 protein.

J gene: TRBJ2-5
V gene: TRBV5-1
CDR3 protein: ASSRDARTWETQY

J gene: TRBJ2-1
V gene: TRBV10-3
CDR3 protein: AISDRTSGSDEQF

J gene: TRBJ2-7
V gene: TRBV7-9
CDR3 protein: ASSLKAADSPTNEQY

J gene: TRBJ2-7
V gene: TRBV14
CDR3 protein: ASSQDFQRALSYEQY

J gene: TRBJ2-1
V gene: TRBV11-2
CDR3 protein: ASSLGPGTDPYNEQF

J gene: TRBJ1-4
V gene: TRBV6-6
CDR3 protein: ASSPFLDQPF

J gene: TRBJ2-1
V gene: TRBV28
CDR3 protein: ASSFPPNLAHSYNEQF

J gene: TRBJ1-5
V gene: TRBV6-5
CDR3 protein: ASSETGNQPQH

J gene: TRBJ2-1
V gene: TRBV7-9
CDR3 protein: ASSFDNEQF

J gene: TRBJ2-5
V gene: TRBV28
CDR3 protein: ASSLRLMGTETQY

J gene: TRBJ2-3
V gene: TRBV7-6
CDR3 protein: ASSLKNRRTDTQY